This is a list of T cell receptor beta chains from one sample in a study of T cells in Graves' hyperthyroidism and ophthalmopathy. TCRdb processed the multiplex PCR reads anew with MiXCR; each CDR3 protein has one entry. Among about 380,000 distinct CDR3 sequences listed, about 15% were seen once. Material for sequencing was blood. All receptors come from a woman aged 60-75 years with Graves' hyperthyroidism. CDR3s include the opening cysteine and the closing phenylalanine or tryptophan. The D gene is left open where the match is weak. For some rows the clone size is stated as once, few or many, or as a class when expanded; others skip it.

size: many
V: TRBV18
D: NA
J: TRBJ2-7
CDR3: CASSQEYHEQYF
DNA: TGTGCCAGCTCACAGGAGTACCACGAGCAGTACTTC

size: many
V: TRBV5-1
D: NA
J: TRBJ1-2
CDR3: CASSLSDRDRFYGYTF
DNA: TGCGCCAGCAGCTTGTCAGACCGGGACCGCTTCTATGGCTACACCTTC

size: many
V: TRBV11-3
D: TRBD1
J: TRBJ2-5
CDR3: CASSLRTGEETQYF
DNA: TGTGCCAGCAGCTTAAGAACAGGGGAGGAGACCCAGTACTTC

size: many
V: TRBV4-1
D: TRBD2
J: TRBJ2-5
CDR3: CASSQGPSGLQETQYF
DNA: TGCGCCAGCAGCCAAGGGCCTAGCGGGCTCCAAGAGACCCAGTACTTC

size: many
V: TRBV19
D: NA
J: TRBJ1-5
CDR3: CASSIRQWGQPQHF
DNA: TGTGCCAGTAGTATTCGCCAGTGGGGGCAGCCCCAGCATTTT

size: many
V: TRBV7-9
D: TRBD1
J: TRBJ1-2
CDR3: CASSASGQGVYGYTF
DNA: TGTGCCAGCAGCGCCTCGGGACAGGGTGTCTATGGCTACACCTTC

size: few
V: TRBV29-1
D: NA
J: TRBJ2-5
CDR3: CSAIGQETQYF
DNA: TGCAGCGCGATTGGCCAAGAGACCCAGTACTTC

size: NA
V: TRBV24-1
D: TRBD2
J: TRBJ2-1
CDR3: CATSDPILAGGYNEQFF
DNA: TGTGCCACCAGTGACCCCATCCTAGCGGGCGGCTACAATGAGCAGTTCTTC

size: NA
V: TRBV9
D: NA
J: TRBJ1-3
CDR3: CASSVEGSGNTIYF
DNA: TGTGCCAGCAGCGTAGAGGGGTCTGGAAACACCATATATTTT

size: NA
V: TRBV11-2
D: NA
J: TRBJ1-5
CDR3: CASSLAMTNQPQHF
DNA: TGTGCCAGCAGCCTAGCAATGACCAATCAGCCCCAGCATTTT

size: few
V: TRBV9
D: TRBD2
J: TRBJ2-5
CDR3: CASSAGLAGGGQETQYF
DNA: TGTGCCAGCAGCGCGGGACTAGCGGGAGGGGGCCAAGAGACCCAGTACTTC

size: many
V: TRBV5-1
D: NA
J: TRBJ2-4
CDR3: CASSSESGDVQYF
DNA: TGCGCCAGCAGTTCGGAAAGTGGGGACGTACAGTACTTC

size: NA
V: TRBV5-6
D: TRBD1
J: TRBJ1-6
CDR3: CASSSGQGRYNSPLHF
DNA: TGTGCCAGCAGCTCCGGACAGGGCCGCTATAATTCACCCCTCCACTTT

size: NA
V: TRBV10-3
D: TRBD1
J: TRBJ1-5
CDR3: CATQRGTGEQQPQHF
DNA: TGTGCCACCCAACGCGGGACAGGGGAACAGCAGCCCCAGCATTTT

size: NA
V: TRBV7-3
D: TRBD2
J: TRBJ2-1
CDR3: CASSFIRREGPHEQFF
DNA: TGTGCCAGCAGCTTTATTCGGCGGGAGGGCCCGCATGAGCAGTTCTTC